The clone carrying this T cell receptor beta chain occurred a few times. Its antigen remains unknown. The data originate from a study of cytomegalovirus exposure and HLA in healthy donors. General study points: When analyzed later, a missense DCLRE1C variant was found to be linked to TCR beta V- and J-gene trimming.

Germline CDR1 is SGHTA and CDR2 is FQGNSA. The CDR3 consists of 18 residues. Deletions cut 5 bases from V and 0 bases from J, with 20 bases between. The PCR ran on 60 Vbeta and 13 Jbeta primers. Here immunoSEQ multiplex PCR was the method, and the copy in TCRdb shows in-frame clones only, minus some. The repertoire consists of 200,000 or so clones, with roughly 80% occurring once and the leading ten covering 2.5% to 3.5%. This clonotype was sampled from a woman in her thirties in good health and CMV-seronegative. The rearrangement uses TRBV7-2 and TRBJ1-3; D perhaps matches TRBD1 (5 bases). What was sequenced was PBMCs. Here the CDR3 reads CASSPNRQGLYSGNTIYF. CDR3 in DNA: TGTGCCAGCAGCCCGAACCGTCAGGGACTTTACTCTGGAAACACCATATATTTT.